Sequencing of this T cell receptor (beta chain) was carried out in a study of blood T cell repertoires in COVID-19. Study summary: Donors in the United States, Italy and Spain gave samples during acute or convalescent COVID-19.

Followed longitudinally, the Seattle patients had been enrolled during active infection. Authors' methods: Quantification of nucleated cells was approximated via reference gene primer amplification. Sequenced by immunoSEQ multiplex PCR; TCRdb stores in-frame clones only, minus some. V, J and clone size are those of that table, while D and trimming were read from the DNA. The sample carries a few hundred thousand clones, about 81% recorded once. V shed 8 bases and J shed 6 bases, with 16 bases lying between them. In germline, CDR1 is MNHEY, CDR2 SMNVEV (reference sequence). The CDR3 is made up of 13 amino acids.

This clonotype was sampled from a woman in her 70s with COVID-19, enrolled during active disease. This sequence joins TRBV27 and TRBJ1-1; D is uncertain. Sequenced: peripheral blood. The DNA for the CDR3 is TGTGCCAGCCGGATCTACGGAGGCGCTGAAGCTTTCTTT. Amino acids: CASRIYGGAEAFF.